A selection of T cell receptor beta chains follows, all from one sample in a study of cytomegalovirus exposure and HLA in healthy donors. Repertoires were generated with immunoSEQ multiplex PCR, while TCRdb's copy carries only in-frame clones and drops some. The sample lists around 120,000 clones; under 85% were seen once. The sequenced sample consisted of PBMCs. The source is a woman in her forties or fifties in good health and CMV-seropositive. Each CDR3 is given with its conserved first and last residue. Each record gives: V gene, CDR3 length, D gene, clone size, J gene, CDR3 DNA, CDR3 protein. The D gene is left open where the match is weak. Clone size, where shown, is once, few, many, or a class for clones that have expanded.

v_gene: TRBV5-1
len: 14
d_gene: TRBD2
abundance: -
j_gene: TRBJ2-7
CDR3nt: TGCGCCAGCAGCTTGTCCCCGGGAGGCTACGAGCAGTACTTC
CDR3aa: CASSLSPGGYEQYF

v_gene: TRBV30
len: 14
d_gene: -
abundance: -
j_gene: TRBJ2-5
CDR3nt: TGTGCCTGGAGGCGGGGCAGTCCAGGCGAGACCCAGTACTTC
CDR3aa: CAWRRGSPGETQYF

v_gene: TRBV30
len: 11
d_gene: -
abundance: few
j_gene: TRBJ2-7
CDR3nt: TGTGCCTGGAGTTCCAACTACGAGCAGTACTTC
CDR3aa: CAWSSNYEQYF

v_gene: TRBV5-4
len: 14
d_gene: TRBD2
abundance: -
j_gene: TRBJ2-5
CDR3nt: TGTGCCAGCAGCGGGGGACTAGTCCCGGAGACCCAGTACTTC
CDR3aa: CASSGGLVPETQYF

v_gene: TRBV5-5
len: 16
d_gene: TRBD2
abundance: -
j_gene: TRBJ2-1
CDR3nt: TGTGCCAGCAGCATAGGGACTAGCGGGAGCTACAATGAGCAGTTCTTC
CDR3aa: CASSIGTSGSYNEQFF

v_gene: TRBV5-1
len: 15
d_gene: -
abundance: -
j_gene: TRBJ1-2
CDR3nt: TGCGCCAGCAGCTTGTCTCCCCGGGAGAGCTATGGCTACACCTTC
CDR3aa: CASSLSPRESYGYTF

v_gene: TRBV25-1
len: 16
d_gene: -
abundance: -
j_gene: TRBJ1-1
CDR3nt: TGTGCCAGCAGTGAATTTGGGGGCGGAGGAAACACTGAAGCTTTCTTT
CDR3aa: CASSEFGGGGNTEAFF

v_gene: TRBV30
len: 13
d_gene: TRBD2
abundance: -
j_gene: TRBJ2-7
CDR3nt: TGTGCCTGGACCCGCGGGGGGCTCTACGAGCAGTACTTC
CDR3aa: CAWTRGGLYEQYF

v_gene: TRBV10-3
len: 14
d_gene: -
abundance: -
j_gene: TRBJ1-3
CDR3nt: TGTGCCATCAGTGATCAGGGTTCTGGAAACACCATATATTTT
CDR3aa: CAISDQGSGNTIYF

v_gene: TRBV30
len: 11
d_gene: -
abundance: -
j_gene: TRBJ2-7
CDR3nt: TGTGCCTGGACCCAGGGGTACGAGCAGTACTTC
CDR3aa: CAWTQGYEQYF

v_gene: TRBV25-1
len: 16
d_gene: TRBD2
abundance: once
j_gene: TRBJ2-1
CDR3nt: TGTGCCAGCACGAACCCTAGCGGGAGCGGTTACAATGAGCAGTTCTTC
CDR3aa: CASTNPSGSGYNEQFF

v_gene: TRBV4-1
len: 16
d_gene: -
abundance: -
j_gene: TRBJ2-2
CDR3nt: TGCGCCAGCAGCACCGCAGGTGGCCGGGGGACCGGGGAGCTGTTTTTT
CDR3aa: CASSTAGGRGTGELFF

v_gene: TRBV15
len: 15
d_gene: -
abundance: -
j_gene: TRBJ1-2
CDR3nt: TGTGCCACCAGCAGGGGTGACAGCCTGAACTATGGCTACACCTTC
CDR3aa: CATSRGDSLNYGYTF

v_gene: TRBV2
len: 15
d_gene: TRBD1
abundance: -
j_gene: TRBJ1-1
CDR3nt: TGTGCCAGCAGTGATGAGGGGGCGGGGAACACTGAAGCTTTCTTT
CDR3aa: CASSDEGAGNTEAFF

v_gene: TRBV11-2
len: 15
d_gene: TRBD1
abundance: -
j_gene: TRBJ2-7
CDR3nt: TGTGCCAGCAGCGTCCTGGGACAGGGGCCATACGAGCAGTACTTC
CDR3aa: CASSVLGQGPYEQYF

v_gene: TRBV4-1
len: 14
d_gene: -
abundance: -
j_gene: TRBJ1-2
CDR3nt: TGCGCCAGCAGCCAAGAGCGCCAGGGGCCCGGCTACACCTTC
CDR3aa: CASSQERQGPGYTF

v_gene: TRBV7-8
len: 15
d_gene: -
abundance: -
j_gene: TRBJ1-2
CDR3nt: TGTGCCAGCAGCTTAGGCTCCAGCGCTAACTATGGCTACACCTTC
CDR3aa: CASSLGSSANYGYTF

v_gene: TRBV7-9
len: 14
d_gene: TRBD1
abundance: few
j_gene: TRBJ1-1
CDR3nt: TGTGCCAGCAGCCTAAGACAGGGGAACACTGAAGCTTTCTTT
CDR3aa: CASSLRQGNTEAFF

v_gene: TRBV5-6
len: 15
d_gene: -
abundance: few
j_gene: TRBJ1-3
CDR3nt: TGTGCCAGCAGCTTGGGAGGGATGAGCGGAAACACCATATATTTT
CDR3aa: CASSLGGMSGNTIYF

v_gene: TRBV7-9
len: 15
d_gene: TRBD2
abundance: few
j_gene: TRBJ2-5
CDR3nt: TGTGCCAGCAGCTTAATTGGGGGGGAATTGGAGACCCAGTACTTC
CDR3aa: CASSLIGGELETQYF

v_gene: TRBV18
len: 14
d_gene: -
abundance: -
j_gene: TRBJ1-1
CDR3nt: TGTGCCAGCTCACTTGCGGGGACGAACACTGAAGCTTTCTTT
CDR3aa: CASSLAGTNTEAFF

v_gene: TRBV9
len: 18
d_gene: TRBD2
abundance: -
j_gene: TRBJ2-3
CDR3nt: TGTGCCAGCAGCCGCGACCCCTTTAGCGGGACTATCACAGATACGCAGTATTTT
CDR3aa: CASSRDPFSGTITDTQYF

v_gene: TRBV18
len: 13
d_gene: TRBD1
abundance: few
j_gene: TRBJ1-2
CDR3nt: TGTGCCAGCTCACCCGGGACAGGGCATGGCTACACCTTC
CDR3aa: CASSPGTGHGYTF

v_gene: TRBV7-8
len: 15
d_gene: -
abundance: -
j_gene: TRBJ1-6
CDR3nt: TGTGCCAGCAGCCCTGCTGCAGGGTTAGGTTCACCCCTCCACTTT
CDR3aa: CASSPAAGLGSPLHF

v_gene: TRBV28
len: 16
d_gene: -
abundance: -
j_gene: TRBJ1-5
CDR3nt: TGTGCCAGCAGTTTACGTGGCAGGGAATTCGGGCAGCCCCAGCATTTT
CDR3aa: CASSLRGREFGQPQHF

v_gene: TRBV7-6
len: 14
d_gene: -
abundance: -
j_gene: TRBJ2-3
CDR3nt: TGTGCCAGCAGCCGGAGCCATGCCACAGATACGCAGTATTTT
CDR3aa: CASSRSHATDTQYF

v_gene: TRBV6-5
len: 14
d_gene: -
abundance: -
j_gene: TRBJ1-1
CDR3nt: TGTGCCACAAACTCCCGGGCCAGGGACACTGAAGCTTTCTTT
CDR3aa: CATNSRARDTEAFF

v_gene: TRBV27
len: 9
d_gene: -
abundance: once
j_gene: TRBJ2-7
CDR3nt: TGTGCCGGCCGTCACGAGCAGTACTTC
CDR3aa: CAGRHEQYF

v_gene: TRBV4-2
len: 13
d_gene: -
abundance: -
j_gene: TRBJ1-1
CDR3nt: TGTGCCAGCAGCCAAGAGGCGAACACTGAAGCTTTCTTT
CDR3aa: CASSQEANTEAFF

v_gene: TRBV7-2
len: 15
d_gene: -
abundance: -
j_gene: TRBJ2-7
CDR3nt: TGTGCCAGCAGCTTAGCCTCGACAGGCTACTACGAGCAGTACTTC
CDR3aa: CASSLASTGYYEQYF

v_gene: TRBV11-2
len: 13
d_gene: TRBD1
abundance: -
j_gene: TRBJ2-7
CDR3nt: TGTGCCAGCAGCACCCGGACAGGAAACGAGCAGTACTTC
CDR3aa: CASSTRTGNEQYF

v_gene: TRBV7-3
len: 17
d_gene: TRBD2
abundance: -
j_gene: TRBJ2-1
CDR3nt: TGTGCCAGCAGTCCGGGTAGCGGGAGGGCCTCCTACAATGAGCAGTTCTTC
CDR3aa: CASSPGSGRASYNEQFF

v_gene: TRBV7-9
len: 13
d_gene: -
abundance: -
j_gene: TRBJ1-2
CDR3nt: TGTGCCAGCAGTCCCGGACAGAGCTATGGCTACACCTTC
CDR3aa: CASSPGQSYGYTF

v_gene: TRBV7-6
len: 12
d_gene: -
abundance: once
j_gene: TRBJ1-1
CDR3nt: TGTGCCAGCAGCTTAGCTACCGGGGAAGCTTTCTTT
CDR3aa: CASSLATGEAFF

v_gene: TRBV2
len: 14
d_gene: -
abundance: few
j_gene: TRBJ1-4
CDR3nt: TGTGCCAGCAGCGAACAGGGCCGAAATGAAAAACTGTTTTTT
CDR3aa: CASSEQGRNEKLFF

v_gene: TRBV7-2
len: 14
d_gene: TRBD1
abundance: -
j_gene: TRBJ1-6
CDR3nt: TGTGCCAGCAGCCTGACAGGGAGCCATTCACCCCTCCACTTT
CDR3aa: CASSLTGSHSPLHF

v_gene: TRBV7-9
len: 14
d_gene: TRBD2
abundance: -
j_gene: TRBJ2-5
CDR3nt: TGTGCCAGCAGCCCGCCGGGAGGGCAAGAGACCCAGTACTTC
CDR3aa: CASSPPGGQETQYF

v_gene: TRBV4-1
len: 22
d_gene: TRBD1
abundance: few
j_gene: TRBJ1-4
CDR3nt: TGCGCCAGCAGCCTGAGTAGAGTAGGGGACAGGCAGAGAAGGGCAACTAATGAAAAACTGTTTTTT
CDR3aa: CASSLSRVGDRQRRATNEKLFF

v_gene: TRBV5-1
len: 16
d_gene: TRBD1
abundance: -
j_gene: TRBJ2-1
CDR3nt: TGCGCCAGCAGCTCCCCTCAGGGGGCGTCTTACAATGAGCAGTTCTTC
CDR3aa: CASSSPQGASYNEQFF

v_gene: TRBV7-9
len: 13
d_gene: -
abundance: -
j_gene: TRBJ1-5
CDR3nt: TGTTCCAGCAGCTTGTCCGGGGATCAGCCCCAGCATTTT
CDR3aa: CSSSLSGDQPQHF

v_gene: TRBV7-3
len: 16
d_gene: -
abundance: -
j_gene: TRBJ2-6
CDR3nt: TGTGCCAGCAGTCGAGGGGGTTCCTCTGGGGCCAACGTCCTGACTTTC
CDR3aa: CASSRGGSSGANVLTF

v_gene: TRBV10-2
len: 14
d_gene: TRBD1
abundance: -
j_gene: TRBJ2-7
CDR3nt: TGCGCCAGCAGGATCGCCAGGGGGTCCGGGGAGCAGTACTTC
CDR3aa: CASRIARGSGEQYF

v_gene: TRBV7-2
len: 16
d_gene: TRBD2
abundance: -
j_gene: TRBJ2-7
CDR3nt: TGTGCCAGCAGCCCTAGGGGACTAGCGGGAACTCTCGAGCAGTACTTC
CDR3aa: CASSPRGLAGTLEQYF

v_gene: TRBV12-5
len: 14
d_gene: TRBD2
abundance: -
j_gene: TRBJ2-7
CDR3nt: TGTGCTAGTGGTCCGGGAGGGGGTAAGAGCGAGCAGTACTTC
CDR3aa: CASGPGGGKSEQYF

v_gene: TRBV5-1
len: 15
d_gene: TRBD1
abundance: once
j_gene: TRBJ2-4
CDR3nt: TGCGCCAGCAGCCCCGGATCGGACAGGGGAAACATTCAGTACTTC
CDR3aa: CASSPGSDRGNIQYF

v_gene: TRBV18
len: 14
d_gene: TRBD1
abundance: -
j_gene: TRBJ1-5
CDR3nt: TGTGCCAGCTCACCTAAGACAGGGGTAGAGCCCCAGCATTTT
CDR3aa: CASSPKTGVEPQHF

v_gene: TRBV10-3
len: 15
d_gene: -
abundance: -
j_gene: TRBJ1-5
CDR3nt: TGTGCCATCAGTGAGTCGGGGGGGCTGAAACAGCCCCAGCATTTT
CDR3aa: CAISESGGLKQPQHF

v_gene: TRBV21-1
len: 12
d_gene: -
abundance: once
j_gene: TRBJ2-7
CDR3nt: TGTGCCAGCCCAAGACTAGTAATAGTTCCGTACTTC
CDR3aa: CASPRLVIVPYF

v_gene: TRBV6-4
len: 14
d_gene: TRBD2
abundance: -
j_gene: TRBJ2-3
CDR3nt: TGTGCCAGCAGTGGGCTAGCGGGATCGGGTACGCAGTATTTT
CDR3aa: CASSGLAGSGTQYF

v_gene: TRBV7-9
len: 11
d_gene: -
abundance: -
j_gene: TRBJ2-7
CDR3nt: TGTGCCAGCAGCCTTATCTACGAGCAGTACTTC
CDR3aa: CASSLIYEQYF

v_gene: TRBV4-1
len: 17
d_gene: TRBD2
abundance: -
j_gene: TRBJ2-1
CDR3nt: TGCGCCAGCAGCCCACGGACTAGCGGGAGCTCCTACAATGAGCAGTTCTTC
CDR3aa: CASSPRTSGSSYNEQFF

v_gene: TRBV7-2
len: 16
d_gene: TRBD2
abundance: -
j_gene: TRBJ2-1
CDR3nt: TGTGCCAGCAGCTTAACTAGCGGGAGACCATACAATGAGCAGTTCTTC
CDR3aa: CASSLTSGRPYNEQFF